Here is one T cell receptor (beta chain) with its context. The method was immunoSEQ multiplex PCR; TCRdb's version includes in-frame clones alone and lacks a portion of them. The sample holds 70,000 to 100,000 clones; 93% are singletons and the top ten take approximately 5.9%. Germline V CDR1 and CDR2: SGDLS, YYNGEE. The ends lost 6 bases at V and 6 bases at J; junction bases unmatched: 9. The CDR3 runs 14 residues. This specimen belongs to a study of siplizumab effects on memory and regulatory T cells. The V call is TRBV9, the J call TRBJ2-7; 10 bases are shared with TRBD1. Specimen: CD8+ T cells sorted from blood. The receptor comes from a human donor in good health. CDR3 region: CASNSPGQGSEQYF. The CDR3 nucleotides read TGTGCCAGCAACTCTCCGGGACAGGGGTCCGAGCAGTACTTC.